This T cell receptor (beta chain) was recovered during a study of Ad26.COV2.S vaccination and SARS-CoV-2 variants. Study-wide context: Ad26.COV2.S arm of COV1001 included the donor. General observations from the study: Vaccinees showed greater spike-specific TCR breadth than placebo recipients.

Libraries were prepared by immunoSEQ multiplex PCR; TCRdb keeps only in-frame clonotypes and omits some of them. The data hold 440,000 or so clones, with roughly 90% observed a single time. Treatment noted: over 15 received Ad26.COV2.S at low or high dose, single or two shots; 5 received placebo; per-sample allocation not given. Sampling was performed 63 days after the first vaccine or placebo injection. Immunization relied on an Ad26 vector, which expressed Wuhan-strain SARS-CoV-2 spike. CDR3 length: 15 residues. J gave up 10 bases and V 3 bases, and 8 bases lay outside the gene matches. Germline-derived CDR1 and CDR2 are KGHSH and LQKENI. With regard to this clone: Antigen unknown.

The chain recombines TRBV18 with TRBJ2-1, with 11 positions matching TRBD1. The sequence was obtained from a person between 18 and 65 years old who received the Ad26.COV2.S COVID-19 vaccine or a placebo. Sample: peripheral blood, taken in a trial of Ad26.COV2.S vaccine versus placebo. The CDR3 loop is CASSPGTGGQEEQFF. For the CDR3, the DNA is TGTGCCAGCTCACCCGGGACAGGGGGGCAGGAGGAGCAGTTCTTC.